This TCR beta chain stems from a study of graft-versus-host responses after intestinal transplantation. Study in general: All recipients were given anti-thymocyte globulin induction, and tacrolimus and steroids were then administered for about three years. Findings and limits, study-wide: Allografts carried high graft-versus-host to host-versus-graft clonal ratios in patients having graft-donor T cell macrochimerism. With peak circulating GvH clone levels came an association with early post-transplant HvG declines. GvH clones were identified in recipient marrow, with some first appearing in ileum or blood.

Germline V gene lookup returns CDR1 SGHRS and CDR2 YFSETQ. V lost 1 base, J lost 7 bases, and 14 bases lay in between. The CDR3 contains 14 residues. TCRdb keeps only in-frame clones here, not all; method: immunoSEQ multiplex PCR. The repertoire holds 85,000 to 90,000 clones, with 75% to 90% as singletons. This clone occurred once. The antigen remains undetermined. The rearrangement links TRBV5-1 to TRBJ1-1; D call uncertain. This material consisted of unstimulated CD4+ T cells sorted from spleen or lymph node cells, taken before intestinal transplant. The clonotype was recovered from a human donor who received an intestinal transplant. The CDR3 loop is CASSLSRIGGEAFF. CDR3 DNA sequence: TGCGCCAGCAGCTTGAGCAGGATCGGTGGTGAAGCTTTCTTT.